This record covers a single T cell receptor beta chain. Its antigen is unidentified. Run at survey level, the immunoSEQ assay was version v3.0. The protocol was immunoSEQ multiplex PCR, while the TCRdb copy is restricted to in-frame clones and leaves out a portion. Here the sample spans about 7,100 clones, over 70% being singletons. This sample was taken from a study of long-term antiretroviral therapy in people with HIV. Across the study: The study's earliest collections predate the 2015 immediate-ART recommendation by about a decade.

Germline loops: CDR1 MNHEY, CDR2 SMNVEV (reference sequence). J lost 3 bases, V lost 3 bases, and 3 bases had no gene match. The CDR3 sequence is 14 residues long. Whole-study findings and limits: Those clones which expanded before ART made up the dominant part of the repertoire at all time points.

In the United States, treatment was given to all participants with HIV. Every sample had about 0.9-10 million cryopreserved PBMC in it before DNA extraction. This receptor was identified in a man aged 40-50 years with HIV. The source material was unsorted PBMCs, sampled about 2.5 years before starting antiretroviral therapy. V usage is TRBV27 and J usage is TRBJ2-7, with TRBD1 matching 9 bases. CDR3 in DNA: TGTGCCAGCAGTTTGACGGACAGGGGCTACGAGCAGTACTTC. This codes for CASSLTDRGYEQYF.